The T cell receptor beta chain under discussion was sequenced for a study of CD8 T cells in ankylosing spondylitis. This clonotype has only a few counts. Using its own MiXCR run on the 5' RACE reads, TCRdb lists one record per CDR3 protein. The sample carries tens of thousands of distinct CDR3 sequences, 7.9% recorded once. This TCR was sampled from a male donor with ankylosing spondylitis or in good health (not recorded which). The sequenced material came from blood.

The CDR3 DNA reads TGCGCCAGCAGCAAGGAACAGGGTCCCCCCTACGAGCAGTACTTC. Translating gives CASSKEQGPPYEQYF. The J gene is TRBJ2-7, the V gene TRBV5-1; maybe TRBD1 (6 bases). The germline gives CDR1 SGHRS, CDR2 YFSETQ. Trimming took 4 bases from V and 2 from J, leaving 16 bases between them. The CDR3 has 15 amino acids.